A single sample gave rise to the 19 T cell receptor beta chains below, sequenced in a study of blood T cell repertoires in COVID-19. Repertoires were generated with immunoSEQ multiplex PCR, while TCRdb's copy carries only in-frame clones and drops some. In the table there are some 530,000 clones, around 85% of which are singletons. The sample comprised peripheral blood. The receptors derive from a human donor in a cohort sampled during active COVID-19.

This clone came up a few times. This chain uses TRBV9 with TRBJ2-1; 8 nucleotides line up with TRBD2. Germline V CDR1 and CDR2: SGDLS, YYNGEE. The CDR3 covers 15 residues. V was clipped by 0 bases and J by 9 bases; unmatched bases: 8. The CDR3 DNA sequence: TGTGCCAGCAGCGTAGTTACTAGCGGTGAGGGTGAGCAGTTCTTC. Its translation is CASSVVTSGEGEQFF.

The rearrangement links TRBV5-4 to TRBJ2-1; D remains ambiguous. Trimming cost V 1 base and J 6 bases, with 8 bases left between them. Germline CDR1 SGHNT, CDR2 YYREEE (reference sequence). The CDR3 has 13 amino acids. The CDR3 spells CASSLSSPNEQFF. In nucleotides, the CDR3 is TGTGCCAGCAGCTTGAGTAGTCCCAATGAGCAGTTCTTC.

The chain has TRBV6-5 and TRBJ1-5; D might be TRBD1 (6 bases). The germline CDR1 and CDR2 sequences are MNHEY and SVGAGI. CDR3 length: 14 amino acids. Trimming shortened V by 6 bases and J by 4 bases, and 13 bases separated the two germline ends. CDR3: CASSLQGWNQPQHF. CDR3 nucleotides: TGTGCCAGCAGCCTACAGGGATGGAATCAGCCCCAGCATTTT.

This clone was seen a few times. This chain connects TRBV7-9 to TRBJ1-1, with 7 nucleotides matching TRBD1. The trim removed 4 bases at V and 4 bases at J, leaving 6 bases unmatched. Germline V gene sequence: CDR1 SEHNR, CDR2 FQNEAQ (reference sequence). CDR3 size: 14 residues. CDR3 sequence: CASSYGQARTEAFF. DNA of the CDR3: TGTGCCAGCAGCTACGGACAGGCACGCACTGAAGCTTTCTTT. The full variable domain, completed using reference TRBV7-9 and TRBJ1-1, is DTGVSQNPRHKITKRGQNVTFRCDPISEHNRLYWYRQTLGQGPEFLTYFQNEAQLEKSRLLSDRFSAERPKGSFSTLEIQRTEQGDSAMYLCASSYGQARTEAFFGQGTRLTVV.

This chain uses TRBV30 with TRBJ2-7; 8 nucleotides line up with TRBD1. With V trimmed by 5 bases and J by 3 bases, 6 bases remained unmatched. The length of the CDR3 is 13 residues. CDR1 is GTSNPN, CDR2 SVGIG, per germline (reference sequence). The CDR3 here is CAWGQGGNYEQYF. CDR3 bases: TGTGCCTGGGGACAGGGAGGAAACTACGAGCAGTACTTC.

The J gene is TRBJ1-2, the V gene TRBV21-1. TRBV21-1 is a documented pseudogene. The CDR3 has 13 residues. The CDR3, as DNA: TGTGCCAGCAGCAAACGGTGCTGTATGGGCTACACCTTC. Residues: CASSKRCCMGYTF.

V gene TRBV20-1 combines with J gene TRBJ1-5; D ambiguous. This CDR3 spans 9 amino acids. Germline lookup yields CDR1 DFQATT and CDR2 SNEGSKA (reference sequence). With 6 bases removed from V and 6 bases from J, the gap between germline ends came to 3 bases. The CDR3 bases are TGCAGTGCCGGTCAGCCCCAGCATTTT. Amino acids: CSAGQPQHF.

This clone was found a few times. DNA for the CDR3: TGTGCCAGCAGTCCCCATCCCGGGACAGGGGGGAACTACGAGCAGTACTTC. It is translated as CASSPHPGTGGNYEQYF. The rearrangement links TRBV27 to TRBJ2-7; 11 nucleotides agree with TRBD1. Looked up from germline, CDR1 is MNHEY and CDR2 is SMNVEV (reference sequence). Trimming cost V 5 bases and J 3 bases; bases outside gene matches: 12. CDR3 length equals 17 residues.

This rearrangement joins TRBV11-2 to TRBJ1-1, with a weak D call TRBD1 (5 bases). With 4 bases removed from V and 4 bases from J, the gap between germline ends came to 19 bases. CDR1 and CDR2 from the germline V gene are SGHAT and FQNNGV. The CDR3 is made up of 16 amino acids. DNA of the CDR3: TGTGCCAGCAGCTCTCCACTCACTGGGAGGGGCACTGAAGCTTTCTTT. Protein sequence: CASSSPLTGRGTEAFF.

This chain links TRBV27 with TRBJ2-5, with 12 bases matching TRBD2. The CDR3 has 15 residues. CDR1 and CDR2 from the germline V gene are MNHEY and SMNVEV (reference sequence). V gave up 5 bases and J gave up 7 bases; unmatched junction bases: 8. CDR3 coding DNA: TGTGCCAGCAGTGCTAGCGGGAGGGCCCTCGGGACCCAGTACTTC. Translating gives CASSASGRALGTQYF.

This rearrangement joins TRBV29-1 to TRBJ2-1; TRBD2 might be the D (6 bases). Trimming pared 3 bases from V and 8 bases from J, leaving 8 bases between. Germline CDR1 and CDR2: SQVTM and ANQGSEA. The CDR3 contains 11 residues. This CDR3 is CSVEEGYEQFF. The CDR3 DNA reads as TGCAGCGTTGAGGAGGGCTATGAGCAGTTCTTC.

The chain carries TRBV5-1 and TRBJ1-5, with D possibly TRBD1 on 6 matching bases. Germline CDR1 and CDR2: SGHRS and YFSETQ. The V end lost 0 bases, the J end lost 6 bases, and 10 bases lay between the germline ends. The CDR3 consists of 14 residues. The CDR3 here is CASSLAGEGQPQHF. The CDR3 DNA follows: TGCGCCAGCAGCTTGGCAGGGGAGGGTCAGCCCCAGCATTTT.

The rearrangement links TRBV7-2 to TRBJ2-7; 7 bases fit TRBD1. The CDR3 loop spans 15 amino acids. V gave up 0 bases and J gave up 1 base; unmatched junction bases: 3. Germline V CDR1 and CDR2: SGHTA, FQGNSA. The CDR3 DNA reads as TGTGCCAGCAGCTTAGCCCCCAGGGGGTCCTACGAGCAGTACTTC. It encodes CASSLAPRGSYEQYF.

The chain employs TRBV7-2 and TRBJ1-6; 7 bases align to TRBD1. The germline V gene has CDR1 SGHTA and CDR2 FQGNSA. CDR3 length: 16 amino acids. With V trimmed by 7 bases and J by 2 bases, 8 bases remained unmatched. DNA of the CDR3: TGTGCCAGCACAGAACAGGGGATCGCCTATAATTCACCCCTCCACTTT. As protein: CASTEQGIAYNSPLHF. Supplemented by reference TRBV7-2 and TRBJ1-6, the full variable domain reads GAGVSQSPSNKVTEKGKDVELRCDPISGHTALYWYRQSLGQGLEFLIYFQGNSAPDKSGLPSDRFSAERTGGSVSTLTIQRTQQEDSAVYLCASTEQGIAYNSPLHFGNGTRLTVT.

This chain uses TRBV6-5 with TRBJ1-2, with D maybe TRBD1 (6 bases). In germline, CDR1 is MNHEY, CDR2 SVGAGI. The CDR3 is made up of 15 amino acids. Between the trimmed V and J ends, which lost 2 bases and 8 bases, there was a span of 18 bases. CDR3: CASSYISGGERGYTF. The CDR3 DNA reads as TGTGCCAGCAGTTACATTTCGGGGGGCGAGAGGGGCTACACCTTC.

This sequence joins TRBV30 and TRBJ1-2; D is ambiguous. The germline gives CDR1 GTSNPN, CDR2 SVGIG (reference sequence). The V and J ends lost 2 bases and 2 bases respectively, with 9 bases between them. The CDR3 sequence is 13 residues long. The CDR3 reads CAWSIQLNYGYTF. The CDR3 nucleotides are TGTGCCTGGAGTATACAGCTAAACTATGGCTACACCTTC. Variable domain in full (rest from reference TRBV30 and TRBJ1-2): SQTIHQWPATLVQPVGSPLSLECTVEGTSNPNLYWYRQAAGRGLQLLFYSVGIGQISSEVPQNLSASRPQDRQFILSSKKLLLSDSGFYLCAWSIQLNYGYTFGSGTRLTVV.

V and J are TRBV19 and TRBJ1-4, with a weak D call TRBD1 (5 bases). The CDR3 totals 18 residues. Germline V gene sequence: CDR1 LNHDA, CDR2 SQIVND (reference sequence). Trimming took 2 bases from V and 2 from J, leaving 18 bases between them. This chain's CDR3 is CASSITSRRGVTNEKLFF. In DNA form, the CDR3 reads TGTGCCAGTAGTATAACCAGCCGTCGGGGGGTGACTAATGAAAAACTGTTTTTT.

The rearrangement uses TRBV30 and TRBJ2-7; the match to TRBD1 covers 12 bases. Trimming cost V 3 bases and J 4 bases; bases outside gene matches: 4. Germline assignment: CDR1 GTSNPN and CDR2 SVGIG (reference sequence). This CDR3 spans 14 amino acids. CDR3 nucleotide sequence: TGTGCCTGGAGAGGGACAGGGGGCCTGTACGAGCAGTACTTC. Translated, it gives CAWRGTGGLYEQYF.

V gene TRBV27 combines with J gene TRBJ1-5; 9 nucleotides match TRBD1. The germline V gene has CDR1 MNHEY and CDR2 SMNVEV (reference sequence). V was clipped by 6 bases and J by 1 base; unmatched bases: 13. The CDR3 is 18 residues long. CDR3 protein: CASSRTGQGKGSNQPQHF. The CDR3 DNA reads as TGTGCCAGCAGCCGAACGGGACAGGGAAAGGGGAGCAATCAGCCCCAGCATTTT.